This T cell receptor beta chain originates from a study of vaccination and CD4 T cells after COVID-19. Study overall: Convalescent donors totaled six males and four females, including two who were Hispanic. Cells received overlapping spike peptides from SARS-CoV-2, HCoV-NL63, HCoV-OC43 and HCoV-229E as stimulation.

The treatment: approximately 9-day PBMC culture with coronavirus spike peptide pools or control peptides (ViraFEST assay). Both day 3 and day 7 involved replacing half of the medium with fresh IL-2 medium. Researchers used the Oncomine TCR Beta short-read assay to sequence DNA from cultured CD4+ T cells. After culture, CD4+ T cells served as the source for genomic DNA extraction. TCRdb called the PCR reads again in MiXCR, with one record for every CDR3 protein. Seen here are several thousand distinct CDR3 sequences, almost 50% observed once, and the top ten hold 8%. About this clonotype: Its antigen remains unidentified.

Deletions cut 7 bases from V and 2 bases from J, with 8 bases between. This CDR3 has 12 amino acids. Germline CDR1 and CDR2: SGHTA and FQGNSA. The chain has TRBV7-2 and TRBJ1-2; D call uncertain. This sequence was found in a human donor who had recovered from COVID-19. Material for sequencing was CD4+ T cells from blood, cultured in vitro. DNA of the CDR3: TGTGCCAGCACGGGTATAAACTATGGCTACACCTTC. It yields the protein CASTGINYGYTF.